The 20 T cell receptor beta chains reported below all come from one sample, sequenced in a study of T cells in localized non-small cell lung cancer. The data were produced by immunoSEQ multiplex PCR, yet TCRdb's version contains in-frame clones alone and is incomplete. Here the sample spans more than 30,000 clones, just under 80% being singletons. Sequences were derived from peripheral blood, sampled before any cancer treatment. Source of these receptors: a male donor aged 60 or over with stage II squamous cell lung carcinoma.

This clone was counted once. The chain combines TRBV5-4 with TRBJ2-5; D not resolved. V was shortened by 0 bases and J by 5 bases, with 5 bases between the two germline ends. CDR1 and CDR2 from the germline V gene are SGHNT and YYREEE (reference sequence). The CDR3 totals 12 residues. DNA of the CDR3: TGTGCCAGCAGCTTGGTTTCGGAGACCCAGTACTTC. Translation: CASSLVSETQYF. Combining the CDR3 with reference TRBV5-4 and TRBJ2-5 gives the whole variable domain ETGVTQSPTHLIKTRGQQVTLRCSSQSGHNTVSWYQQALGQGPQFIFQYYREEENGRGNFPPRFSGLQFPNYSSELNVNALELDDSALYLCASSLVSETQYFGPGTRLLVL.

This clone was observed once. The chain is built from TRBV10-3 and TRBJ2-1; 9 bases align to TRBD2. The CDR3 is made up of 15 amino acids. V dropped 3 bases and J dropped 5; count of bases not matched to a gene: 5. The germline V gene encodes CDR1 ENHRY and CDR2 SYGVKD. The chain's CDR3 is CAISDAGGAHNEQFF. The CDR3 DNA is TGTGCCATCAGTGACGCGGGAGGGGCCCACAATGAGCAGTTCTTC.

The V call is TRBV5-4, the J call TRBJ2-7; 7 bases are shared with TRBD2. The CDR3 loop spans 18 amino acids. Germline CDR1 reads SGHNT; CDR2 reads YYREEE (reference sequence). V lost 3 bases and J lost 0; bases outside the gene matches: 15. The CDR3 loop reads CASSWWGQGGGSSYEQYF. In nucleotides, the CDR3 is TGTGCCAGCAGCTGGTGGGGTCAAGGAGGCGGGAGCTCCTACGAGCAGTACTTC.

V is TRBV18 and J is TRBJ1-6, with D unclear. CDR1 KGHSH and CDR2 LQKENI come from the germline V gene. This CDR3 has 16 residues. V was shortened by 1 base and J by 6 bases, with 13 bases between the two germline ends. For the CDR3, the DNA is TGTGCCAGCTCACCACGACTTACAGAGGGTAATTCACCCCTCCACTTT. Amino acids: CASSPRLTEGNSPLHF.

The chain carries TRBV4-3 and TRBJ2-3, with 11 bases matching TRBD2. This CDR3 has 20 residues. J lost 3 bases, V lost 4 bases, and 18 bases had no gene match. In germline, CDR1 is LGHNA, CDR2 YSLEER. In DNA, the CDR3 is TGCGCCAGCAGCCCTCGGGCCACTAGCGGGAGTCGGGGCGATACAGATACGCAGTATTTT. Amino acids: CASSPRATSGSRGDTDTQYF.

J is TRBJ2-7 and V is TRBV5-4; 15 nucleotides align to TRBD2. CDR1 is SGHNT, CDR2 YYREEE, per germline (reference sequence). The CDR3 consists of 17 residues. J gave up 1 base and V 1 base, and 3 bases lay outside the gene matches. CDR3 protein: CASSLPGLAGGSYEQYF. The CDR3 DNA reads TGTGCCAGCAGCTTGCCGGGACTAGCGGGGGGTTCCTACGAGCAGTACTTC.

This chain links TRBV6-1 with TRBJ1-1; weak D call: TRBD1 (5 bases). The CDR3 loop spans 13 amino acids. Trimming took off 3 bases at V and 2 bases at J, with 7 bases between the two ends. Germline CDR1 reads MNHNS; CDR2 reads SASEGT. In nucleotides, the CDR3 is TGTGCCAGCAGTGACCAGGGAAACACTGAAGCTTTCTTT. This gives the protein CASSDQGNTEAFF.

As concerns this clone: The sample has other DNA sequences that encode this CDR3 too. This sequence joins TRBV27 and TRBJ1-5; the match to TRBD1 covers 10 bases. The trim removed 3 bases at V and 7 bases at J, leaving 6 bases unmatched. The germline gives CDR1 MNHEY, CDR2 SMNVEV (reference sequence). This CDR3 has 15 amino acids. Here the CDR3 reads CASSLGGTGDQPQHF. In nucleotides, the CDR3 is TGTGCCAGCAGTTTGGGGGGGACAGGGGACCAGCCCCAGCATTTT.

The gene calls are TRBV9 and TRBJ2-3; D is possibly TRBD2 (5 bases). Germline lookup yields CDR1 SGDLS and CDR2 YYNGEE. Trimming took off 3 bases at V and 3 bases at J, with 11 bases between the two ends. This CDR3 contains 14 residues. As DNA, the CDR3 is TGTGCCAGCAGCGCGGACTCCTCAACAGATACGCAGTATTTT. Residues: CASSADSSTDTQYF.

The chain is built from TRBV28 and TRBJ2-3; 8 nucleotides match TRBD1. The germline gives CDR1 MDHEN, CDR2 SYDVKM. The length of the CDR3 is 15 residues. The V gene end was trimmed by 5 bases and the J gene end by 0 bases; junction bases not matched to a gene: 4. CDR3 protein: CASSSRDRSTDTQYF. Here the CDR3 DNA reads TGTGCCAGCAGTAGCCGGGACAGGAGCACAGATACGCAGTATTTT.

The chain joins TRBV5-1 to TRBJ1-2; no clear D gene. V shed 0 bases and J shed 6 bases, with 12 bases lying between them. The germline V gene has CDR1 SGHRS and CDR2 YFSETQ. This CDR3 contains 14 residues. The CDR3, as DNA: TGCGCCAGCAGCTTGGATATAGGGAACGATGGCTACACCTTC. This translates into CASSLDIGNDGYTF. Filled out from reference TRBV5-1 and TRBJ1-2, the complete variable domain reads KAGVTQTPRYLIKTRGQQVTLSCSPISGHRSVSWYQQTPGQGLQFLFEYFSETQRNKGNFPGRFSGRQFSNSRSEMNVSTLELGDSALYLCASSLDIGNDGYTFGSGTRLTVV.

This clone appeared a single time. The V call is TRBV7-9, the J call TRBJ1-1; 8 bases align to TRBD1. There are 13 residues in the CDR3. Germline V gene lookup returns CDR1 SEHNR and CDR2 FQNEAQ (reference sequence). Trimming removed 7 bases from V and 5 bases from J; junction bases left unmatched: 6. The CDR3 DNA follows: TGTGCCAGCACCAAACAGGGGGGTACTGAAGCTTTCTTT. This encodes CASTKQGGTEAFF.

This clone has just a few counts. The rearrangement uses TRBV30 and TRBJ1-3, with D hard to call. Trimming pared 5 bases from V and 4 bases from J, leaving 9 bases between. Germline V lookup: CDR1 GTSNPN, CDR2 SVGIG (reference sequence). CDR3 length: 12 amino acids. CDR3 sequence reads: CAWAPQGNTIYF. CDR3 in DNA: TGTGCCTGGGCACCTCAGGGAAACACCATATATTTT.

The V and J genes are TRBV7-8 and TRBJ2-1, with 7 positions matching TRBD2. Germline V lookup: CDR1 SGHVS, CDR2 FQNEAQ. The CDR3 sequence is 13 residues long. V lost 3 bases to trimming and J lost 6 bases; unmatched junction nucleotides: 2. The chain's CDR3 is CASSFPSGNEQFF. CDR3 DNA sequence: TGTGCCAGCAGCTTTCCTAGCGGCAATGAGCAGTTCTTC.

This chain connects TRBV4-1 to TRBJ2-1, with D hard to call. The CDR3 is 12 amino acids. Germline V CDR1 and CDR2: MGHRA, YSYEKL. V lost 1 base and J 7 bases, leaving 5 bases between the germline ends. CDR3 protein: CASSQVSNEQFF. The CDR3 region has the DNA TGCGCCAGCAGCCAAGTCAGTAATGAGCAGTTCTTC.

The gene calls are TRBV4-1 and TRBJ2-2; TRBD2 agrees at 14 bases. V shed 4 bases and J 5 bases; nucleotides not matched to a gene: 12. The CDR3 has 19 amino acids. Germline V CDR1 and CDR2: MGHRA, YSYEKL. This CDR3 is CASSPLGTSGGSGTGELFF. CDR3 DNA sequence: TGCGCCAGCAGCCCTTTAGGGACTAGCGGGGGATCTGGAACCGGGGAGCTGTTTTTT.

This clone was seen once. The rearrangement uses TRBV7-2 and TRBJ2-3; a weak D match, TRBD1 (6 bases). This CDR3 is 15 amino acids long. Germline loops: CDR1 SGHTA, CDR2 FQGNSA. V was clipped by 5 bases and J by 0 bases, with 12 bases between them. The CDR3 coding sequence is TGTGCCAGCAGCCCACAGGGTGGAAGCACAGATACGCAGTATTTT. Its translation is CASSPQGGSTDTQYF. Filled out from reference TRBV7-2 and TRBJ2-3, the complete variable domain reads GAGVSQSPSNKVTEKGKDVELRCDPISGHTALYWYRQSLGQGLEFLIYFQGNSAPDKSGLPSDRFSAERTGGSVSTLTIQRTQQEDSAVYLCASSPQGGSTDTQYFGPGTRLTVL.

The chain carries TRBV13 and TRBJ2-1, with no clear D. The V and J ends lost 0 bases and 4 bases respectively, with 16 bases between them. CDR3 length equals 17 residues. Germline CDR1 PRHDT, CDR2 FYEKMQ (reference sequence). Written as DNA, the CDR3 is TGTGCCAGCAGCTTAGGACCCAGTACTTCTTCGTACAATGAGCAGTTCTTC. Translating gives CASSLGPSTSSYNEQFF.

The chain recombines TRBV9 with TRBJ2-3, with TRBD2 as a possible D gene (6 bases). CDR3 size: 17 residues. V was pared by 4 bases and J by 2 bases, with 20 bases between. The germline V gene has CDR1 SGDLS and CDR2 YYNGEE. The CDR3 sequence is CASSPVVGRGNTDTQYF. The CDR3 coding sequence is TGTGCCAGCAGCCCCGTCGTTGGGCGGGGTAACACAGATACGCAGTATTTT.

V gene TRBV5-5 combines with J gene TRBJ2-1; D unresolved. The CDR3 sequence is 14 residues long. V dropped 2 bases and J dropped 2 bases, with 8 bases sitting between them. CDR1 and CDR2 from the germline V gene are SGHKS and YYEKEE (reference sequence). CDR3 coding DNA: TGTGCCAGCAGCTTAGGGCAGACCTACAATGAGCAGTTCTTC. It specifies CASSLGQTYNEQFF. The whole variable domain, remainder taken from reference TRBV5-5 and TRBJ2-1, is DAGVTQSPTHLIKTRGQQVTLRCSPISGHKSVSWYQQVLGQGPQFIFQYYEKEERGRGNFPDRFSARQFPNYSSELNVNALLLGDSALYLCASSLGQTYNEQFFGPGTRLTVL.